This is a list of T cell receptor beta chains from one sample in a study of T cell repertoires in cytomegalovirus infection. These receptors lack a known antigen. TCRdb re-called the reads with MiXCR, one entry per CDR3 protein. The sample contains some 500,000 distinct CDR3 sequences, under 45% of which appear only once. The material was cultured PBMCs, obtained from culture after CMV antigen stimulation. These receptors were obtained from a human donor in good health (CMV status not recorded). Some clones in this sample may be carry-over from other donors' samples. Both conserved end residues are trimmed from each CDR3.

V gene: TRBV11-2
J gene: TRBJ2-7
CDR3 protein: ASSLDREDEQY

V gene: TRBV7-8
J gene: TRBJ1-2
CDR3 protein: ASSPRTGGGGYT

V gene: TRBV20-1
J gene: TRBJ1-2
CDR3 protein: SASRGTYGYT

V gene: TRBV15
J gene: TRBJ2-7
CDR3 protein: ATSRELAGTYEQY

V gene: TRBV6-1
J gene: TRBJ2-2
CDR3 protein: ASQRDRGYSNTGELF

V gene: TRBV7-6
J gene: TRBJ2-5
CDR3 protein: ASSVLAGTPILETQY

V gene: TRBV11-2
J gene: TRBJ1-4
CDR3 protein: ASSFGSEEKLF

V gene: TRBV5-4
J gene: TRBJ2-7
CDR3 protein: ASSATPLSYEQY

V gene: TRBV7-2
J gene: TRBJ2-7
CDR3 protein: ASSFAGSGPYEQY

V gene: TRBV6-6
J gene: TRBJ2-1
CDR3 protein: ASSSTGRGEQF

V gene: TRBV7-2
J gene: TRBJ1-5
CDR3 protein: ASSWVLSRSNQPQH

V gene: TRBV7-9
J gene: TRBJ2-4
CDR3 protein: ASSRAQGNIQY

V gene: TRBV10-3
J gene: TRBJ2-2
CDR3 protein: AISDPETGELF

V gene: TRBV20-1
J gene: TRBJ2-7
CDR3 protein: SARRDDEQY

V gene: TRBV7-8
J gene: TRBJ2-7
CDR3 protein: ASSLSRSTFFYEQY

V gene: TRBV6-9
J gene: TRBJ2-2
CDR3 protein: ASRSGFLTGELF

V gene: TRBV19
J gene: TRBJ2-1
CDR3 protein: ASSIGQGYNEQF

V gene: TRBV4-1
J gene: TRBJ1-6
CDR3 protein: ASSPNRISPLH

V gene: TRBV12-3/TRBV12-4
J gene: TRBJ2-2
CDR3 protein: ASSFGGVGELF

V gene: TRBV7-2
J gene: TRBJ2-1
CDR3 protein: ASSSNRGQEEQF

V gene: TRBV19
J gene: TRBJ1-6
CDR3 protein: ASRRPGLRDNSPLH

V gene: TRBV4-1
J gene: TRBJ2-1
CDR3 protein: ASSHSGQGHF

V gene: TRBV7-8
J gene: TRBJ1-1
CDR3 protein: ASSLVFGAYTEAF

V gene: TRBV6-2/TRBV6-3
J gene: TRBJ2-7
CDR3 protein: AGKREYEQY

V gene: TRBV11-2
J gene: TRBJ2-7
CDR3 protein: TSSLGGESYEQY

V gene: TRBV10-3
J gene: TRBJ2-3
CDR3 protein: AIRGEGGAQY

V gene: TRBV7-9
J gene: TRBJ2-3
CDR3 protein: ASSLGVAPGADTQY

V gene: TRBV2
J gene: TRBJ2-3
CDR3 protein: ASQGGGTDTQY

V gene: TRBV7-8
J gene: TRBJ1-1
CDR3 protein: ASSRGRGQGNTEAF

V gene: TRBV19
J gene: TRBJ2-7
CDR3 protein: ASSIGTGASYEQY

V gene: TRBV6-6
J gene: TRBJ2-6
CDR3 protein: ASSLRQGPASGANVLT

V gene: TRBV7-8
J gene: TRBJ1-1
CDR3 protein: ASSLISGLDTDAF

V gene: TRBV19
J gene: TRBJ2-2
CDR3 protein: ASSIQLTGELF

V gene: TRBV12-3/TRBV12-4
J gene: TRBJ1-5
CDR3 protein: ASSPGRVQQPQH

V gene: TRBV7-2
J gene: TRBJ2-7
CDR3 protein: ASSVISGRAYEQY

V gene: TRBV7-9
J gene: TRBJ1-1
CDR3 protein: ASSLAQGTNTEAF

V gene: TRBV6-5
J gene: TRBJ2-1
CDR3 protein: ASRLGTRVPGEQF

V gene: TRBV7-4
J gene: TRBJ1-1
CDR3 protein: ASSSNKGFPAF

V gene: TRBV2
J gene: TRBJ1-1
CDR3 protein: ASSFTGTGSLLNTEAF